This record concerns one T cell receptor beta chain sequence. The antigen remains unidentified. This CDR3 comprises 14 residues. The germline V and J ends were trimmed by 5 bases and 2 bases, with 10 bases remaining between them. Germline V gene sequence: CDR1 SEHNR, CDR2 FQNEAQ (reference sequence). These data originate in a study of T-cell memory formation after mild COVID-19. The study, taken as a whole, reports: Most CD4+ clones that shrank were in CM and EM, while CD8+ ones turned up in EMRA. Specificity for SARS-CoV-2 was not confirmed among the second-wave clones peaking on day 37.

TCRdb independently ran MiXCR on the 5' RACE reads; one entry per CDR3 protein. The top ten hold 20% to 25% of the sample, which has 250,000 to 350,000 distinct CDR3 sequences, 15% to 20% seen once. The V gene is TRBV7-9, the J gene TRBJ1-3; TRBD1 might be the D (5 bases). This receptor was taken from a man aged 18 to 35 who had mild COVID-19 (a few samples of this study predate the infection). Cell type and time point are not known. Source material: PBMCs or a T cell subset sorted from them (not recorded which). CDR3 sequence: CASSVGAAGNTIYF. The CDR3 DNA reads TGTGCCAGCAGCGTCGGGGCAGCTGGAAACACCATATATTTT.